Each of the 2 T cell receptor beta chains below was sequenced from the same sample in a study of T-cell reconstitution after alpha-beta-depleted transplantation in children. Unique molecular identifiers tagged the TCRbeta library. TCRdb fed the PCR reads into MiXCR, producing one record per CDR3 protein. The sample has 130,000 or so distinct CDR3 sequences, 9.7% seen once. This material consisted of PBMCs, mostly from graft donor cells, taken 180 days after TCRalphabeta/CD19-depleted stem cell transplant. These receptors were obtained from a girl under three years old who had a stem cell transplant for combined immunodeficiency, so the T cells may come from the graft donor.

Only a few counts were recorded for this clonotype. The genes are TRBV6-2 or TRBV6-3 and TRBJ1-2; the match to TRBD1 covers 7 bases. The CDR3 runs 17 residues. Trimming removed 2 bases from V and 4 bases from J; junction bases left unmatched: 13. Germline CDR1 reads MNHEY; CDR2 reads SVGEGT. The CDR3 DNA reads TGTGCCAGCAGTTACGAGGCCGGGACAGATAAATTCTATGGCTACACCTTC. This sequence encodes CASSYEAGTDKFYGYTF.

This clonotype was counted between two and nine times. The chain is built from TRBV20-1 and TRBJ1-5, with D possibly matching TRBD1 (6 bases). V shed 3 bases and J shed 4 bases, with 10 bases lying between them. Germline loops: CDR1 DFQATT, CDR2 SNEGSKA (reference sequence). CDR3 length: 13 residues. The CDR3: CSARGGWNQPQHF. The CDR3 DNA reads as TGCAGTGCTAGGGGGGGCTGGAATCAGCCCCAGCATTTT.